This T cell receptor beta chain was recovered during a study of response to subunit inactivated influenza vaccine. Findings of the study overall: Researchers suggested that each seasonal influenza vaccination recruits few new T cells.

In its sample, this clonotype was seen many times. Its specificity is unknown. CDR3 length equals 17 residues. V was trimmed by 4 bases and J by 3 bases, leaving 22 bases between them. CDR1 SGHRS and CDR2 YFSETQ come from the germline V gene. TCRdb passed the RT-PCR reads through MiXCR, listing each CDR3 protein once. The profile shows 560,000 or so distinct CDR3 sequences, about 7.6% of them singletons. Sequences were derived from PBMCs from blood, sampled less than 30 months after vaccination. The chain has TRBV5-1 and TRBJ1-1; possible D gene TRBD1, 6 bases. The clonotype was recovered from a man aged 50 to 75 who received an inactivated influenza vaccine. CDR3 sequence: CASSHPRGRGSYTEAFF. The CDR3 nucleotides read TGCGCCAGCAGCCACCCCCGGGGGCGGGGCTCCTACACTGAAGCTTTCTTT.